The 24 T cell receptor beta chains below were found in one sample sequenced in a study of T cell responses to AZD1222 COVID-19 vaccine. The table came from immunoSEQ multiplex PCR; TCRdb's copy has only in-frame clones and leaves some out. This table holds over 130,000 clones, around 90% found once. Source: peripheral blood, taken on day 0 of AZD1222 vaccination. The receptors stem from an adult in good health.

The chain employs TRBV11-2 and TRBJ2-1; 7 bases line up with TRBD2. Germline values: CDR1 SGHAT, CDR2 FQNNGV. This CDR3 has 16 amino acids. The trim removed 4 bases at V and 0 bases at J, leaving 6 bases unmatched. DNA of the CDR3: TGTGCCAGCAGCTCAAGCGGGACGATCTCCTACAATGAGCAGTTCTTC. It specifies CASSSSGTISYNEQFF. The whole variable domain, remainder taken from reference TRBV11-2 and TRBJ2-1, is EAGVAQSPRYKIIEKRQSVAFWCNPISGHATLYWYQQILGQGPKLLIQFQNNGVVDDSQLPKDRFSAERLKGVDSTLKIQPAKLEDSAVYLCASSSSGTISYNEQFFGPGTRLTVL.

In its sample, this clone was seen a few times. Here the CDR3 reads CASSLAGGSGANVLTF. In DNA form, the CDR3 reads TGCGCCAGCAGCTTGGCTGGAGGTTCCGGGGCCAACGTCCTGACTTTC. The genes are TRBV5-1 and TRBJ2-6; the D gene is possibly TRBD2 (5 bases). This CDR3 comprises 16 residues. V lost 0 bases and J lost 4, with 11 bases in between. CDR1 SGHRS and CDR2 YFSETQ come from the germline V gene.

This clone was observed a single time. This rearrangement joins TRBV19 to TRBJ1-1; 8 nucleotides align to TRBD1. The CDR3 is 14 residues long. Germline trimming cut 7 bases from V and 5 bases from J; bases unmatched to any gene: 9. CDR1 and CDR2 (germline): LNHDA, SQIVND (reference sequence). The CDR3 region has the DNA TGTGCCAGTAATATCCAGGGGGCTTGGACTGAAGCTTTCTTT. It translates to CASNIQGAWTEAFF.

The chain employs TRBV6-4 and TRBJ2-1; D is undetermined. Germline CDR1 reads MRHNA; CDR2 reads SNTAGT. This CDR3 has 16 residues. V was trimmed by 0 bases and J by 3 bases, leaving 12 bases between them. The CDR3 is CASSDSRRSYYNEQFF. The CDR3 region has the DNA TGTGCCAGCAGTGACTCGCGAAGGTCATACTACAATGAGCAGTTCTTC.

The DNA of the CDR3 is TGCGCCAGCAGCCTGGGCGGGGTGGGAACCTACGAGCAGTACTTC. As protein: CASSLGGVGTYEQYF. The chain is built from TRBV5-1 and TRBJ2-7; D is perhaps TRBD2 (6 bases). The germline V gene encodes CDR1 SGHRS and CDR2 YFSETQ. V lost 4 bases to trimming and J lost 2 bases, with 16 bases between them. This CDR3 is built from 15 residues. The complete variable domain, with remaining parts taken from reference TRBV5-1 and TRBJ2-7, reads KAGVTQTPRYLIKTRGQQVTLSCSPISGHRSVSWYQQTPGQGLQFLFEYFSETQRNKGNFPGRFSGRQFSNSRSEMNVSTLELGDSALYLCASSLGGVGTYEQYFGPGTRLTVT.

J is TRBJ2-7 and V is TRBV28, with no clear D. Trimming removed 7 bases at V and 5 bases at J, with 15 bases between. Germline values: CDR1 MDHEN, CDR2 SYDVKM. The CDR3 contains 13 residues. DNA of the CDR3: TGTGCCAGCACCTCACCGACGAGGCACGAGCAGTACTTC. Translating gives CASTSPTRHEQYF.

This clone occurred once. V and J are TRBV3-1 (or the pseudogene TRBV3-2) and TRBJ1-5; 7 bases fit TRBD1. There are 16 residues in the CDR3. Germline V gives CDR1 LGHDT, CDR2 YNNKEL (reference sequence). The V gene end was trimmed by 4 bases and the J gene end by 0 bases; junction bases not matched to a gene: 6. The DNA of the CDR3 is TGTGCCAGCAGCCGAGGGACAGATTATAGCAATCAGCCCCAGCATTTT. It yields the protein CASSRGTDYSNQPQHF.

This chain uses TRBV19 with TRBJ1-1; no clear D. CDR1 is LNHDA, CDR2 SQIVND, per germline (reference sequence). Trimming cost V 4 bases and J 7 bases, with 13 bases left between them. The CDR3 has 13 residues. CDR3 DNA sequence: TGTGCCAGTAGTACCGATAGATTGATTGAAGCTTTCTTT. It codes for CASSTDRLIEAFF. The complete variable domain, with remaining parts taken from reference TRBV19 and TRBJ1-1, reads DGGITQSPKYLFRKEGQNVTLSCEQNLNHDAMYWYRQDPGQGLRLIYYSQIVNDFQKGDIAEGYSVSREKKESFPLTVTSAQKNPTAFYLCASSTDRLIEAFFGQGTRLTVV.

CDR3 DNA: TGCAGTGCTAGTAGGACCGGACAGCCGAACACTGAAGCTTTCTTT. This codes for CSASRTGQPNTEAFF. J is TRBJ1-1 and V is TRBV20-1; possibly TRBD1 for D (6 bases). Germline CDR1 is DFQATT and CDR2 is SNEGSKA (reference sequence). V lost 3 bases, J lost 1 base, and 15 bases lay in between. The CDR3 covers 15 residues.

This chain uses TRBV28 with TRBJ1-3; D may be TRBD1 (5 bases). V gave up 2 bases and J gave up 2 bases, with 10 bases separating them. This CDR3 has 15 residues. In germline, CDR1 is MDHEN, CDR2 SYDVKM. The CDR3 spells CASSLGGGPGNTIYF. The DNA of the CDR3 is TGTGCCAGCAGTTTAGGCGGGGGTCCTGGAAACACCATATATTTT.

V usage is TRBV5-4 and J usage is TRBJ2-2; 11 nucleotides line up with TRBD1. Trimming removed 7 bases from V and 4 bases from J; junction bases left unmatched: 9. The germline CDR1 and CDR2 sequences are SGHNT and YYREEE (reference sequence). CDR3 length equals 16 residues. The CDR3: CASGPGQGVSTGELFF. CDR3 coding DNA: TGTGCCAGCGGACCGGGACAGGGGGTTTCCACCGGGGAGCTGTTTTTT.

The genes are TRBV5-6 and TRBJ1-3; 10 bases are a match to TRBD1. Per germline, CDR1 SGHDT and CDR2 YYEEEE. Germline trimming cut 3 bases from V and 0 bases from J; bases unmatched to any gene: 9. The CDR3 length is 18 residues. The chain's CDR3 is CASSSGGQGFPSGNTIYF. The CDR3 coding sequence is TGTGCCAGCAGCTCGGGGGGACAGGGGTTCCCCTCTGGAAACACCATATATTTT.

The CDR3: CASSIGYQQGTGELFF. CDR3 in DNA: TGTGCCAGTAGTATAGGGTACCAACAGGGCACCGGGGAGCTGTTTTTT. This chain uses TRBV19 with TRBJ2-2; maybe TRBD1 (6 bases). Per the germline V gene, CDR1 is LNHDA and CDR2 is SQIVND (reference sequence). V was pared by 1 base and J by 4 bases, with 13 bases between. This CDR3 has 16 residues.

This chain uses TRBV7-9 with TRBJ2-1; 11 nucleotides align to TRBD1. V lost 5 bases and J lost 8; bases outside the gene matches: 2. The CDR3 has 13 amino acids. Germline V gives CDR1 SEHNR, CDR2 FQNEAQ (reference sequence). The CDR3 loop reads CASSKGQGDEQFF. In nucleotides, the CDR3 is TGTGCCAGCAGCAAGGGACAGGGGGATGAGCAGTTCTTC.

This clone was seen just once. The chain joins TRBV19 to TRBJ2-1; 9 bases are a match to TRBD1. Germline lookup yields CDR1 LNHDA and CDR2 SQIVND (reference sequence). The V gene end was trimmed by 5 bases and the J gene end by 2 bases; junction bases not matched to a gene: 4. This CDR3 has 15 amino acids. The CDR3 DNA is TGTGCCAGTAGTGTACAGGGGGCCACCTACAATGAGCAGTTCTTC. This sequence encodes CASSVQGATYNEQFF.

The chain is built from TRBV3-1 (or the pseudogene TRBV3-2) and TRBJ1-5, with 8 bases identical to TRBD1. J lost 11 bases, V lost 0 bases, and 18 bases had no gene match. This CDR3 is 18 amino acids long. From germline, CDR1 is LGHDT and CDR2 YNNKEL (reference sequence). CDR3 amino acids: CASSQDLGWGTGNSAQHF. Written as DNA, the CDR3 is TGTGCCAGCAGCCAAGATCTCGGTTGGGGGACAGGCAACTCGGCCCAGCATTTT.

This sequence joins TRBV29-1 and TRBJ2-7; unclear D gene. Germline values: CDR1 SQVTM, CDR2 ANQGSEA. This CDR3 is built from 12 residues. The ends were cut back, 0 bases at V and 1 base at J, with 4 bases in the middle. The CDR3 DNA reads TGCAGCGTTGAAGACGTTTCCTACGAGCAGTACTTC. Translating gives CSVEDVSYEQYF.

This sequence joins TRBV9 and TRBJ2-3, with TRBD2 matching 7 bases. V trimming: 4 bases; J trimming: 1 base; junction bases outside the gene matches: 15. This CDR3 contains 18 residues. CDR1 is SGDLS, CDR2 YYNGEE, per germline. CDR3 bases: TGTGCCAGCAGCTCGAGAGGGGCGGGGGTAGCGGGCACAGATACGCAGTATTTT. This codes for CASSSRGAGVAGTDTQYF.

This rearrangement joins TRBV25-1 to TRBJ2-7; a possible D gene is TRBD1 (5 bases). V dropped 5 bases and J dropped 4 bases, with 15 bases sitting between them. CDR3 length: 14 residues. Germline V gives CDR1 MGHDK, CDR2 SYGVNS. CDR3 nucleotide sequence: TGTGCCAGCAGTCCCCGCAGGGCGCCTTACGAGCAGTACTTC. It yields the protein CASSPRRAPYEQYF.

The J gene is TRBJ1-5, the V gene TRBV7-8; D is unclear. This CDR3 region has 14 residues. Germline V CDR1 and CDR2: SGHVS, FQNEAQ. Trimming removed 5 bases from V and 1 base from J, with 9 bases in between. For the CDR3, the DNA is TGTGCCAGCAGCCACGTCGACAGCAATCAGCCCCAGCATTTT. As protein: CASSHVDSNQPQHF.

This clone was seen once. V gene TRBV2 combines with J gene TRBJ2-1, with a tentative D call TRBD2 (5 bases). The V gene's germline CDR1 is SNHLY and CDR2 FYNNEI. This CDR3 is built from 16 residues. Trimming took 5 bases from V and 9 from J, leaving 23 bases between them. CDR3 residues: CASSPRSRPSGGEQFF. The CDR3 nucleotides read TGTGCCAGCAGTCCCAGATCGAGGCCCTCCGGAGGTGAGCAGTTCTTC. The complete variable domain, with remaining parts taken from reference TRBV2 and TRBJ2-1, reads EPEVTQTPSHQVTQMGQEVILRCVPISNHLYFYWYRQILGQKVEFLVSFYNNEISEKSEIFDDQFSVERPDGSNFTLKIRSTKLEDSAMYFCASSPRSRPSGGEQFFGPGTRLTVL.

The chain joins TRBV19 to TRBJ2-1; no definite D call. This CDR3 has 13 amino acids. Trimming left V 5 bases short and J 3 bases short, with 8 bases between. Germline V CDR1 and CDR2: LNHDA, SQIVND (reference sequence). The CDR3 here is CASSWSVYNEQFF. As DNA, the CDR3 is TGTGCCAGTAGTTGGTCCGTCTACAATGAGCAGTTCTTC. The full variable domain, with the rest looked up from reference TRBV19 and TRBJ2-1, is DGGITQSPKYLFRKEGQNVTLSCEQNLNHDAMYWYRQDPGQGLRLIYYSQIVNDFQKGDIAEGYSVSREKKESFPLTVTSAQKNPTAFYLCASSWSVYNEQFFGPGTRLTVL.

The chain employs TRBV6-5 and TRBJ2-7; D ambiguous. The length of the CDR3 is 12 residues. Germline values: CDR1 MNHEY, CDR2 SVGAGI. The V and J ends lost 0 bases and 6 bases respectively, with 6 bases between them. The CDR3 sequence is CASSYSGIEQYF. The CDR3 DNA sequence: TGTGCCAGCAGTTACTCAGGTATCGAGCAGTACTTC.

This clone was picked up a small number of times. CDR3: CATSEEDRGWNEQFF. The CDR3 coding sequence is TGTGCCACCAGTGAGGAAGACAGGGGATGGAATGAGCAGTTCTTC. The rearrangement links TRBV24-1 to TRBJ2-1, with TRBD1 matching over 8 bases. The junction had 8 bases not matched to a gene; V was cut back by 4 bases and J by 7 bases. Germline V gives CDR1 KGHDR, CDR2 SFDVKD. This CDR3 region has 15 residues.